The 15 T cell receptor beta chains in this list originate from one sample, sequenced in a study of circulating and synovial CD4+ cells in juvenile arthritis. The method was immunoSEQ multiplex PCR; TCRdb's version includes in-frame clones alone and lacks a portion of them. The sample consists of about 16,000 clones, 91% of them appearing once. Sequenced material: CD4+ T cells from blood. These receptors came from a human donor with juvenile idiopathic arthritis.

This chain links TRBV18 with TRBJ2-2; D uncertain. The length of the CDR3 is 12 residues. The V and J ends lost 3 bases and 5 bases respectively, with 4 bases between them. Germline V CDR1 and CDR2: KGHSH, LQKENI. DNA for the CDR3: TGTGCCAGCTCACCTCTGACCGGGGAGCTGTTTTTT. This encodes CASSPLTGELFF.

Worth noting for this clone: One junction end does not reproduce the germline sequence, and a read error may be involved. The genes are TRBV6-5 and TRBJ1-1; TRBD1 matches 9 bases. Per the germline V gene, CDR1 is MNHEY and CDR2 is SVGAGI. The CDR3 contains 12 residues. This CDR3 reads CASSLTRDRAVF. As DNA, the CDR3 is TGTGCCAGCAGCTTGACCCGGGACAGGGCCGTTTTT.

This chain uses TRBV2 with TRBJ1-2; 7 bases line up with TRBD1. V lost 2 bases to trimming and J lost 8 bases; unmatched junction nucleotides: 5. CDR3 length equals 13 residues. Germline values: CDR1 SNHLY, CDR2 FYNNEI. In nucleotides, the CDR3 is TGTGCCAGCAGTGAACAGGGGGGTCGCGGCTACACCTTC. It is translated as CASSEQGGRGYTF.

This chain joins TRBV5-1 and TRBJ2-7, with 8 bases identical to TRBD1. Germline values: CDR1 SGHRS, CDR2 YFSETQ. The CDR3 contains 15 residues. V was pared by 0 bases and J by 2 bases, with 4 bases of the junction left unmatched. As DNA, the CDR3 is TGCGCCAGCAGCTTGGATGGACAGGGAGCCTACGAGCAGTACTTC. The encoded protein is CASSLDGQGAYEQYF.

J is TRBJ1-1 and V is TRBV4-1; D might be TRBD1 (6 bases). The CDR3 loop spans 14 amino acids. The V gene's germline CDR1 is MGHRA and CDR2 YSYEKL. With 5 bases removed from V and 6 bases from J, the gap between germline ends came to 16 bases. The CDR3 coding sequence is TGCGCCAGCAGCAACAGGGTGCGGGTCCCTGAAGCTTTCTTT. Its translation is CASSNRVRVPEAFF.

In this sample, this clone turned up once. The chain uses TRBV7-2 and TRBJ2-7; 12 bases line up with TRBD2. Trimming cost V 0 bases and J 4 bases; bases outside gene matches: 7. The CDR3 sequence is 17 residues long. Germline loops: CDR1 SGHTA, CDR2 FQGNSA. The CDR3 reads CASSLAPTSGGKYEQYF. CDR3 nucleotide sequence: TGTGCCAGCAGCTTAGCCCCCACTAGCGGGGGGAAATACGAGCAGTACTTC.

The chain employs TRBV5-6 and TRBJ1-1; the D is unclear. There are 13 residues in the CDR3. Trimming pared 2 bases from V and 5 bases from J, leaving 10 bases between. Per the germline V gene, CDR1 is SGHDT and CDR2 is YYEEEE. The DNA of the CDR3 is TGTGCCAGCAGCTTAACGGGAGAAACTGAAGCTTTCTTT. Its translation is CASSLTGETEAFF.

The J gene is TRBJ1-1, the V gene TRBV5-4; D uncertain. The CDR3 runs to 13 residues. V lost 2 bases to trimming and J lost 2 bases, with 7 bases between them. Germline-derived CDR1 and CDR2 are SGHNT and YYREEE (reference sequence). As DNA, the CDR3 is TGTGCCAGCAGCTTACAGACAAACACTGAAGCTTTCTTT. It is translated as CASSLQTNTEAFF. The full variable domain, completed using reference TRBV5-4 and TRBJ1-1, is ETGVTQSPTHLIKTRGQQVTLRCSSQSGHNTVSWYQQALGQGPQFIFQYYREEENGRGNFPPRFSGLQFPNYSSELNVNALELDDSALYLCASSLQTNTEAFFGQGTRLTVV.

Worth noting for this clone: At the DNA level, this CDR3 is encoded by other sequences in the same sample as well. This CDR3 is CASSPTGTHYNEQFF. The CDR3, as DNA: TGTGCCAGCAGTCCTACCGGGACTCATTACAATGAGCAGTTCTTC. This chain connects TRBV7-9 to TRBJ2-1; D perhaps matches TRBD2 (6 bases). The CDR3 is made up of 15 amino acids. Germline V gives CDR1 SEHNR, CDR2 FQNEAQ (reference sequence). Trimming cost V 6 bases and J 4 bases, with 16 bases left between them.

The rearrangement links TRBV5-1 to TRBJ2-7; D possibly corresponds to TRBD1 (6 bases). CDR1 SGHRS and CDR2 YFSETQ come from the germline V gene. This CDR3 contains 14 residues. Trimming left V 7 bases short and J 0 bases short, with 14 bases between. CDR3 loop: CASLRDTSSYEQYF. The CDR3 DNA sequence: TGCGCCAGCCTCCGGGACACATCCTCCTACGAGCAGTACTTC.

The chain carries TRBV18 and TRBJ2-1; 13 bases fit TRBD2. Losses at the gene ends were 2 bases for V and 10 bases for J; bases not matched to a gene: 8. The CDR3 length is 16 residues. The germline V gene has CDR1 KGHSH and CDR2 LQKENI. The CDR3: CASSPVTSGRAREQFF. The CDR3 DNA is TGTGCCAGCTCACCAGTAACTAGCGGGAGGGCACGGGAGCAGTTCTTC.

This chain uses TRBV11-2 with TRBJ2-3, with a tentative D call TRBD2 (5 bases). V was trimmed by 5 bases and J by 0 bases, leaving 12 bases between them. This CDR3 region has 15 residues. Germline-derived CDR1 and CDR2 are SGHAT and FQNNGV. CDR3 nucleotide sequence: TGTGCCAGCAGCATGCGACTACCTAGCACAGATACGCAGTATTTT. Protein: CASSMRLPSTDTQYF.

This chain connects TRBV18 to TRBJ2-5; 10 nucleotides line up with TRBD1. With V trimmed by 3 bases and J by 5 bases, 6 bases remained unmatched. Germline V gene data show CDR1 as KGHSH and CDR2 as LQKENI. This CDR3 spans 15 amino acids. The CDR3 DNA is TGTGCCAGCTCACCGGGACAGGGGATCGGGGAGACCCAGTACTTC. Translated, it gives CASSPGQGIGETQYF. The variable domain in full, with the rest retrieved from reference TRBV18 and TRBJ2-5, is NAGVMQNPRHLVRRRGQEARLRCSPMKGHSHVYWYRQLPEEGLKFMVYLQKENIIDESGMPKERFSAEFPKEGPSILRIQQVVRGDSAAYFCASSPGQGIGETQYFGPGTRLLVL.

The chain carries TRBV30 and TRBJ1-1, with TRBD1 matching over 7 bases. The CDR3 has 14 residues. The germline gives CDR1 GTSNPN, CDR2 SVGIG (reference sequence). DNA of the CDR3: TGTGCGATTAAGGGGGACAGCGCTAGCACTGAAGCTTTCTTT. Amino acids: CAIKGDSASTEAFF.

The gene calls are TRBV19 and TRBJ2-5, with a tentative D call TRBD1 (6 bases). Germline values: CDR1 LNHDA, CDR2 SQIVND (reference sequence). The CDR3 covers 14 residues. V was clipped by 4 bases and J by 2 bases, with 11 bases between them. CDR3 nucleotide sequence: TGTGCCAGTAGTAAGGGCAGGGGTCAAGAGACCCAGTACTTC. It translates to CASSKGRGQETQYF.